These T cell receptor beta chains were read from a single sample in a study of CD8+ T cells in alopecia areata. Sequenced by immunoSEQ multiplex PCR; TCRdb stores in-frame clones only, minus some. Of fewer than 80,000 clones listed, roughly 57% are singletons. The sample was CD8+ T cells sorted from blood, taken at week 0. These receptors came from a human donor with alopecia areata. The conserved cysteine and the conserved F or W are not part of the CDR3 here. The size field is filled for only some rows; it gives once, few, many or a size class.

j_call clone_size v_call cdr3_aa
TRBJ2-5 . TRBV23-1 ASSHDRQGREETQY
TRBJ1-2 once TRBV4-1 ASSQGTGDAGYT
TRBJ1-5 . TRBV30 AWSGQIKSNQPQH
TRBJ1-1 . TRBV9 ASSAGTEAF
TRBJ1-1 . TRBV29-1 SVDQKDRDRGTEAF
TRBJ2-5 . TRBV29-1 SVELAGGQETQY
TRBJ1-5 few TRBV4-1 ASSVKQGSNQPQH
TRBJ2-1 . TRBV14 ASSRPGGRGRYNEQF
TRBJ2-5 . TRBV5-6 ASSLNRQETQY
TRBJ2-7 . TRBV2 ASINRSSYEQY
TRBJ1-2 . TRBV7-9 ASSLTGTVYGYT
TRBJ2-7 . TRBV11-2 ASSLAFGSSYEQY
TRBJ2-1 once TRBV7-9 ASSLPRSPYNEQF
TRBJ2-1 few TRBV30 AWGLADYNEQF
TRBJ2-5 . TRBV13 ASSLGSGTDQETQY
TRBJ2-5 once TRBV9 ASSETTGGETQY
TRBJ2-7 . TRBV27 ASSWVGTSGTYEQY
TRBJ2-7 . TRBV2 ATRGRAGAGEQY
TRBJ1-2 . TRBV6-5 ASQPGHRNYGYT
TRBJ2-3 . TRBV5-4 ASSPGTSGTDTQY
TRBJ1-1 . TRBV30 AAGPFEAF
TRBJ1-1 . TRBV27 ASSLSLYTEAF
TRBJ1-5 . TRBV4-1 ASSPGLSNQPQH
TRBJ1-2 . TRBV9 ASSVEGTGTVYGYT
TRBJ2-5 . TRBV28 ASSPGLAGIGISETQY
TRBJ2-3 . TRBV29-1 SSRLPEYTDTQY
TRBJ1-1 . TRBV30 AWSVGGGTEAF
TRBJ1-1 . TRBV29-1 SVLQENTEAF
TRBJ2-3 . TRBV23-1 ASSRPEDRVRTDTQY
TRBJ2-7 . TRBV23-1 ASKDRGVYEQY
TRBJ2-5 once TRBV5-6 ASSLDTSGQETQY
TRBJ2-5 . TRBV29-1 SVNGGPDRGPQETQY
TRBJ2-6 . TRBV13 ASSYSLTGGANVLT
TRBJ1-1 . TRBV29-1 SVVSTEAF
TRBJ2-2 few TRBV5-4 ASSLAPLANTGELF
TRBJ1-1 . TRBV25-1 ASSNTEAF
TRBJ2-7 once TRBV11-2 ASSLEWDPPHEQY
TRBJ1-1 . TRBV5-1 ASSFRGSNTEAF
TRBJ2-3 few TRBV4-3 ASSPGQGWDTQY
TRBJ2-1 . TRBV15 ATSRGESYNEQF
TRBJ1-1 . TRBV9 ASSVFPSNTEAF
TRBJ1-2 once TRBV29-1 SVESGTNYGYT
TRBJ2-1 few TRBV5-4 ASRRTTSASSYNEQF
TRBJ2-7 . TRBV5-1 ASSLEVLGGRNYEQY
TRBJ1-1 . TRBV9 ASSPRQGGGTEAF
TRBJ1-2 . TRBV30 AWSAGLLGYT
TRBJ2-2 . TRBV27 ASSWLAGGPGELF
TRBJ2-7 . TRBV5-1 ASSLQGEQY
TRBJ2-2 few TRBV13 ASSLAAGELF
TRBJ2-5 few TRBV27 ASSLRDRVQETQY
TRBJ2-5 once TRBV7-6 ASSFPGQKETQY
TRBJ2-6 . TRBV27 ASSYSLTGGANVLT
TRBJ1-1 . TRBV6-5 ASSYQGQLNTEAF
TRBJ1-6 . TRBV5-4 ASSWWVDHNSPLH